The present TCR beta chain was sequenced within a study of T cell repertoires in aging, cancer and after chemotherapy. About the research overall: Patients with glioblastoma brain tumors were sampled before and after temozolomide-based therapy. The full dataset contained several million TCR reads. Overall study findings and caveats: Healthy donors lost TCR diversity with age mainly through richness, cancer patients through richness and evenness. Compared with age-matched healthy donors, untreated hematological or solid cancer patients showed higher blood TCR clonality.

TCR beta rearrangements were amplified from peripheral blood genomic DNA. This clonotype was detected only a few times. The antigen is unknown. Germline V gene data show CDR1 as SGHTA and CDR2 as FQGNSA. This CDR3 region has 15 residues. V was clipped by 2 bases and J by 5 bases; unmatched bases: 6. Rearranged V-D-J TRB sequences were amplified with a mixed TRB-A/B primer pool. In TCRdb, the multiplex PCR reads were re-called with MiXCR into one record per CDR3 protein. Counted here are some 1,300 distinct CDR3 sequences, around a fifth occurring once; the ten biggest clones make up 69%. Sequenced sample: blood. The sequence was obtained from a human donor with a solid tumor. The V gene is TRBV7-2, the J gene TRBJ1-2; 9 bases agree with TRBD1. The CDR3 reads CASSLPSGTGYGYTF. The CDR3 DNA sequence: TGTGCCAGCAGCTTACCATCCGGGACAGGGTATGGCTACACCTTC. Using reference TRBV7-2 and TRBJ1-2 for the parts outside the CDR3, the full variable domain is GAGVSQSPSNKVTEKGKDVELRCDPISGHTALYWYRQSLGQGLEFLIYFQGNSAPDKSGLPSDRFSAERTGGSVSTLTIQRTQQEDSAVYLCASSLPSGTGYGYTFGSGTRLTVV.